The 26 T cell receptor beta chains in this list originate from one sample, sequenced in a study of CD8+ T cells in alopecia areata. The sequencing template was cDNA reverse transcribed from extracted RNA. Profiled with immunoSEQ multiplex PCR; TCRdb holds only in-frame clones, not every one. The sample contains 210,000 or so clones, 66% of which appear only once. The treatment is: oral pan-JAK inhibitor, 5-10 mg twice daily. Specimen: CD4+ T cells sorted from blood, collected between weeks 43 and 45, from a patient treated with tofacitinib. All receptors come from a human donor with alopecia areata.

The chain recombines TRBV2 with TRBJ2-5; TRBD1 might be the D (6 bases). This CDR3 spans 14 amino acids. Germline CDR1 reads SNHLY; CDR2 reads FYNNEI. V gave up 5 bases and J gave up 5 bases, with 15 bases separating them. Here the CDR3 DNA reads TGTGCCAGCAGTATCCGACAGGTGGCTGAGACCCAGTACTTC. It is translated as CASSIRQVAETQYF.

The J gene is TRBJ2-6, the V gene TRBV5-6; TRBD1 is a possible D gene (5 bases). V was cut by 0 bases and J by 1 base, with 5 bases left in between. This CDR3 is 15 amino acids long. Germline V CDR1 and CDR2: SGHDT, YYEEEE. As DNA, the CDR3 is TGTGCCAGCAGCTTGGAGGGGTCTGGGGCCAACGTCCTGACTTTC. Its protein product is CASSLEGSGANVLTF.

There are a few counts of this clone. The chain recombines TRBV6-1 with TRBJ2-2; 7 bases are a match to TRBD1. CDR3 length equals 14 residues. V lost 8 bases and J lost 5; bases outside the gene matches: 8. In germline, CDR1 is MNHNS, CDR2 SASEGT. The CDR3 protein is CASGRQGRTGELFF. In DNA form, the CDR3 reads TGTGCCAGCGGAAGACAGGGAAGAACCGGGGAGCTGTTTTTT.

The V call is TRBV2, the J call TRBJ2-7, with TRBD1 matching over 8 bases. Germline V gene lookup returns CDR1 SNHLY and CDR2 FYNNEI. The V gene end was trimmed by 0 bases and the J gene end by 3 bases; junction bases not matched to a gene: 13. The CDR3 is 18 residues long. CDR3 sequence: CASSEALQTDRVGYEQYF. For the CDR3, the DNA is TGTGCCAGCAGTGAAGCGCTACAAACGGACAGGGTAGGCTACGAGCAGTACTTC.

The rearrangement uses TRBV7-2 and TRBJ1-6, with 8 bases aligning to TRBD1. V was clipped by 2 bases and J by 6 bases; unmatched bases: 0. The V gene's germline CDR1 is SGHTA and CDR2 FQGNSA. The CDR3 sequence is 14 residues long. The DNA for the CDR3 is TGTGCCAGCAGCTTACAGGGGGCTAATTCACCCCTCCACTTT. Encoded protein: CASSLQGANSPLHF.

This clone was counted only a few times. The chain is built from TRBV5-7 and TRBJ2-7; the D gene could be TRBD1 or TRBD2 (5 bases each). TRBV5-7 is marked as an open reading frame, function uncertain. This CDR3 contains 15 residues. V was shortened by 2 bases and J by 9 bases, with 21 bases between the two germline ends. The CDR3 spells CASSFYRGPPEGQYF. CDR3 nucleotide sequence: TGTGCCAGCAGCTTTTATCGGGGCCCGCCTGAGGGGCAGTACTTC.

The V and J genes are TRBV29-1 and TRBJ2-2; perhaps TRBD1 as D (6 bases). This CDR3 is built from 13 residues. CDR1 is SQVTM and CDR2 is ANQGSEA in the germline V gene. The V end was cut by 5 bases, the J end by 5 bases, with 12 bases between. CDR3 sequence (DNA): TGCAGCGTTCGGACAGCAAGAACCGGGGAGCTGTTTTTT. It yields the protein CSVRTARTGELFF.

Notes on this clone: Other DNA sequences of this sample code for an identical CDR3. J is TRBJ1-1 and V is TRBV30; unclear D gene. Germline V gives CDR1 GTSNPN, CDR2 SVGIG (reference sequence). The CDR3 is 12 residues long. The V and J ends lost 1 base and 5 bases respectively, with 8 bases between them. In DNA, the CDR3 is TGTGCCTGGAGTGGTGGCGGTACTGAAGCTTTCTTT. It codes for CAWSGGGTEAFF. Filled out from reference TRBV30 and TRBJ1-1, the complete variable domain reads SQTIHQWPATLVQPVGSPLSLECTVEGTSNPNLYWYRQAAGRGLQLLFYSVGIGQISSEVPQNLSASRPQDRQFILSSKKLLLSDSGFYLCAWSGGGTEAFFGQGTRLTVV.

As concerns this clone: The sample carries other DNA sequences with the same CDR3. The chain couples TRBV5-1 to TRBJ1-2; D call uncertain. Germline V lookup: CDR1 SGHRS, CDR2 YFSETQ. The V and J ends lost 2 bases and 2 bases respectively, with 10 bases between them. The CDR3 is 14 amino acids. In nucleotides, the CDR3 is TGCGCCAGCAGCTTAGGTCTAGGGAACTATGGCTACACCTTC. This encodes CASSLGLGNYGYTF.

This clone was picked up a small number of times. The chain joins TRBV12-5 to TRBJ1-1; D gene unclear. Germline CDR1 reads LGHNT; CDR2 reads FRNRAP. Trimming stripped 2 bases from V and 1 base from J, with 8 bases between. The CDR3 spans 14 residues. The CDR3 region is CASGLLRGNTEAFF. The CDR3 DNA sequence: TGTGCTAGTGGTTTGTTACGGGGGAACACTGAAGCTTTCTTT.

In this sample, this clone turned up once. The V call is TRBV6-5, the J call TRBJ1-1; tentatively, D is TRBD1 (6 bases). Germline CDR1 and CDR2: MNHEY and SVGAGI. The CDR3 runs to 14 residues. The V and J ends lost 0 bases and 5 bases respectively, with 10 bases between them. CDR3 bases: TGTGCCAGCAGTTACTCGTTAGGGGGGACTGAAGCTTTCTTT. The encoded protein is CASSYSLGGTEAFF.

This chain connects TRBV7-2 to TRBJ1-1; perhaps TRBD1 as D (5 bases). The CDR3 has 14 amino acids. Germline loops: CDR1 SGHTA, CDR2 FQGNSA. V was cut by 6 bases and J by 9 bases, with 20 bases left in between. The CDR3 nucleotides are TGTGCCAGCAGTCCCGGGTCCGTTGGGGGGAAAGCTTTCTTT. Its protein is CASSPGSVGGKAFF.

This clone came up once. The chain recombines TRBV11-1 with TRBJ2-3; the D gene is possibly TRBD1 (6 bases). This CDR3 region has 15 residues. Germline V gives CDR1 SGHAT, CDR2 FQDESV (reference sequence). Trimming stripped 3 bases from V and 3 bases from J, with 13 bases between. CDR3 sequence: CASSFPDRETDTQYF. For the CDR3, the DNA is TGTGCCAGCAGCTTCCCGGACAGAGAGACAGATACGCAGTATTTT.

J is TRBJ1-6 and V is TRBV4-3; 9 bases are a match to TRBD1. There are 20 residues in the CDR3. Germline CDR1 and CDR2: LGHNA and YSLEER. Trimming at V came to 1 base and at J to 0 bases, leaving 10 bases not matched to a gene. The CDR3 coding sequence is TGCGCCAGCAGCCAAGCTAGAACGACAGGGGGGAGCTCCTATAATTCACCCCTCCACTTT. Protein sequence: CASSQARTTGGSSYNSPLHF.

The chain joins TRBV5-1 to TRBJ2-1; possibly TRBD2 for D (5 bases). The germline V gene has CDR1 SGHRS and CDR2 YFSETQ. The CDR3 contains 15 residues. With 3 bases removed from V and 6 bases from J, the gap between germline ends came to 16 bases. This CDR3 reads CASSSSLNLGNEQFF. The CDR3, as DNA: TGCGCCAGCAGCTCTAGCCTTAACCTCGGCAATGAGCAGTTCTTC. Full variable domain (rest looked up from reference TRBV5-1 and TRBJ2-1): KAGVTQTPRYLIKTRGQQVTLSCSPISGHRSVSWYQQTPGQGLQFLFEYFSETQRNKGNFPGRFSGRQFSNSRSEMNVSTLELGDSALYLCASSSSLNLGNEQFFGPGTRLTVL.

J is TRBJ1-4 and V is TRBV7-2; TRBD1 might be the D (5 bases). The CDR3 contains 17 residues. The germline CDR1 and CDR2 sequences are SGHTA and FQGNSA. Between the trimmed V and J ends, which lost 1 base and 0 bases, there was a span of 12 bases. In nucleotides, the CDR3 is TGTGCCAGCAGCTTAGACAGGAGGAGCACAACTAATGAAAAACTGTTTTTT. Translation gives CASSLDRRSTTNEKLFF. Using reference TRBV7-2 and TRBJ1-4 for the parts outside the CDR3, the full variable domain is GAGVSQSPSNKVTEKGKDVELRCDPISGHTALYWYRQSLGQGLEFLIYFQGNSAPDKSGLPSDRFSAERTGGSVSTLTIQRTQQEDSAVYLCASSLDRRSTTNEKLFFGSGTQLSVL.

The CDR3: CASSPGFPLFRDPNEKLFF. CDR3 nucleotides: TGCGCCAGCAGCCCAGGATTCCCGCTCTTCAGGGATCCTAATGAAAAACTGTTTTTT. The V gene is TRBV4-3, the J gene TRBJ1-4; D perhaps matches TRBD1 (5 bases). The length of the CDR3 is 19 residues. The ends were cut back, 4 bases at V and 3 bases at J, with 24 bases in the middle. Germline lookup yields CDR1 LGHNA and CDR2 YSLEER.

The gene calls are TRBV2 and TRBJ1-4, with D maybe TRBD1 (6 bases). Trimming shortened V by 4 bases and J by 2 bases, and 11 bases separated the two germline ends. Germline V CDR1 and CDR2: SNHLY, FYNNEI. The CDR3 is 15 residues long. The DNA of the CDR3 is TGTGCCAGCAGTGGGACAGCGTACACTAATGAAAAACTGTTTTTT. This sequence encodes CASSGTAYTNEKLFF.

This clone was detected only a few times. The V call is TRBV2, the J call TRBJ2-6; D possibly corresponds to TRBD1 (6 bases). V was clipped by 7 bases and J by 0 bases, with 10 bases between them. The CDR3 has 15 amino acids. Germline CDR1 SNHLY, CDR2 FYNNEI. CDR3: CASNRVGSGANVLTF. The CDR3, as DNA: TGTGCCAGCAACAGGGTAGGCTCTGGGGCCAACGTCCTGACTTTC.

The chain links TRBV4-3 to TRBJ1-2; maybe TRBD1 (5 bases). Germline CDR1 LGHNA, CDR2 YSLEER. The V end was cut by 1 base, the J end by 5 bases, with 11 bases between. This CDR3 region has 14 residues. The DNA for the CDR3 is TGCGCCAGCAGCCAAGCAACAGGACAATATGGCTACACCTTC. Translating it yields CASSQATGQYGYTF.

Points on this clone: This specimen includes other DNA sequences encoding the same CDR3. The V gene is TRBV7-2, the J gene TRBJ2-1; 8 positions agree with TRBD1. The CDR3 has 14 residues. Per germline, CDR1 SGHTA and CDR2 FQGNSA. Trimming at V came to 5 bases and at J to 4 bases, leaving 4 bases not matched to a gene. The CDR3 DNA sequence: TGTGCCAGCAGCCCTCGGACAGGGTACAATGAGCAGTTCTTC. It encodes CASSPRTGYNEQFF.

The chain joins TRBV7-2 to TRBJ2-1, with TRBD2 matching over 8 bases. The germline V gene has CDR1 SGHTA and CDR2 FQGNSA. With V trimmed by 1 base and J by 5 bases, 1 base remained unmatched. CDR3 size: 14 residues. CDR3 nucleotides: TGTGCCAGCAGCTTAGAGACTAGCGACAATGAGCAGTTCTTC. Amino acid sequence: CASSLETSDNEQFF.

This chain links TRBV2 with TRBJ1-3, with unresolved D. The V end was cut by 0 bases, the J end by 2 bases, with 5 bases between. The CDR3 runs to 14 residues. CDR1 SNHLY and CDR2 FYNNEI come from the germline V gene. CDR3 loop: CASSEAGPGNTIYF. The CDR3 DNA reads TGTGCCAGCAGTGAAGCCGGGCCTGGAAACACCATATATTTT. The full variable domain, with the rest looked up from reference TRBV2 and TRBJ1-3, is EPEVTQTPSHQVTQMGQEVILRCVPISNHLYFYWYRQILGQKVEFLVSFYNNEISEKSEIFDDQFSVERPDGSNFTLKIRSTKLEDSAMYFCASSEAGPGNTIYFGEGSWLTVV.

This clone has only a few counts. The gene calls are TRBV29-1 and TRBJ2-1; the match to TRBD1 covers 9 bases. The V gene's germline CDR1 is SQVTM and CDR2 ANQGSEA. The CDR3 is 12 amino acids. The junction had 8 bases not matched to a gene; V was cut back by 8 bases and J by 9 bases. The CDR3 protein is CSTGQGLGEQFF. For the CDR3, the DNA is TGCAGCACGGGACAGGGTTTAGGTGAGCAGTTCTTC.

The chain has TRBV10-2 and TRBJ2-7, with no clear D. The CDR3 spans 14 residues. Trimming left V 0 bases short and J 3 bases short, with 9 bases between. Per the germline V gene, CDR1 is WSHSY and CDR2 is SAAADI. CDR3 loop: CASSESYRFYEQYF. The CDR3 nucleotides read TGCGCCAGCAGTGAGTCGTACAGATTCTACGAGCAGTACTTC.

The genes are TRBV7-2 and TRBJ1-6, with D maybe TRBD1 (5 bases). Trimming took off 7 bases at V and 9 bases at J, with 16 bases between the two ends. This CDR3 contains 14 residues. Germline V gene data show CDR1 as SGHTA and CDR2 as FQGNSA. CDR3 nucleotides: TGTGCCAGCACTATGGGTCAGGGTGGTTCACCCCTCCACTTT. It specifies CASTMGQGGSPLHF.